This TCR beta chain comes out of a study of radiation and T cells in renal cell carcinoma. In the study overall: Nephrectomy followed 15 Gy stereotactic body radiation by 4 weeks.

This clone was detected a few times. This table comes from immunoSEQ multiplex PCR, and its TCRdb copy is limited to in-frame clones, with some not included. The data show roughly 130,000 clones, with 85% to 90% seen just once and almost 6% held by the top ten. Time point described: blood 2 weeks post-SBRT. As for treatment: 15 Gy SBRT to primary tumor, nephrectomy 4 weeks later. Serial blood draws occurred at baseline and 2 and 4 weeks post-SBRT. The germline CDR1 and CDR2 sequences are GTSNPN and SVGIG (reference sequence). Trimming stripped 3 bases from V and 4 bases from J, with 3 bases between. This CDR3 has 10 residues.

The sequences come from blood, collected from a patient whose treatment included radiotherapy and nephrectomy. The chain employs TRBV30 and TRBJ1-2; D is unclear. This clonotype was sampled from a woman aged 70-85 years with renal cell carcinoma. As DNA, the CDR3 is TGTGCCTGGAGGGGCTATGGCTACACCTTC. This translates into CAWRGYGYTF. The full variable domain, rest sourced from reference TRBV30 and TRBJ1-2, is SQTIHQWPATLVQPVGSPLSLECTVEGTSNPNLYWYRQAAGRGLQLLFYSVGIGQISSEVPQNLSASRPQDRQFILSSKKLLLSDSGFYLCAWRGYGYTFGSGTRLTVV.